This T cell receptor beta chain was recovered during a study of human T cells and chemical hapten exposure. This clonotype has a count of ten or more. The CDR3 spans 15 residues. V lost 5 bases, J lost 4 bases, and 9 bases stayed unmatched. Germline-derived CDR1 and CDR2 are SEHNR and FQNEAQ (reference sequence). Time point reported: patch test 1, 2 weeks after DPC sensitization. Treatment denoted: therapeutic diphenylcyclopropenone sensitization with weekly scalp DPC. TCRdb processed the RACE reads anew with MiXCR; each CDR3 protein has one entry. The profile covers over 75,000 distinct CDR3 sequences, with around 7.8% appearing a single time and 1.5% to 1.8% taken by the ten largest.

The TCR sequence derives from a woman in her thirties with alopecia areata. Some clones in this sample may be carry-over from other donors' samples. The input for sequencing was whole blood, taken in connection with sensitization to the hapten diphenylcyclopropenone (DPC). The V gene is TRBV7-9, the J gene TRBJ1-1; 8 nucleotides align to TRBD1. In DNA form, the CDR3 reads TGTGCCAGCAGCCGAGGACAGGGAGTGAGCACTGAAGCTTTCTTT. Translated: CASSRGQGVSTEAFF.